This is a list of T cell receptor beta chains from one sample in a study of cytomegalovirus exposure and HLA in healthy donors. Sequencing was performed with immunoSEQ multiplex PCR; in TCRdb, only in-frame clones are kept and a portion is missing. This table holds approximately 79,000 clones. Sequencing was performed on PBMCs. The receptors come from a boy between 5 and 17 years old in good health and CMV-seronegative. CDR3s include the opening cysteine and the closing phenylalanine or tryptophan. A D gene is named only where the DNA matches it firmly.

j_call d_call v_call cdr3_aa cdr3_nt
TRBJ2-2 TRBD2 TRBV9 CASSVVGGRELFF TGTGCCAGCAGCGTAGTCGGGGGGAGGGAGCTGTTTTTT
TRBJ1-1 . TRBV19 CASSIALKGGATEAFF TGTGCCAGTAGTATAGCTCTCAAAGGGGGGGCCACTGAAGCTTTCTTT
TRBJ2-5 . TRBV4-1 CASSQGPRLAETQYF TGCGCCAGCAGCCAAGGGCCTAGGCTAGCGGAGACCCAGTACTTC
TRBJ2-3 TRBD2 TRBV12-5 CASGTRGGRPDTQYF TGTGCTAGTGGGACGCGGGGGGGTAGGCCCGATACGCAGTATTTT
TRBJ2-7 TRBD2 TRBV6-5 CASSYSSGSSYEQYF TGTGCCAGCAGTTACTCTAGCGGGAGCTCCTACGAGCAGTACTTC
TRBJ2-3 TRBD2 TRBV29-1 CSVAWGAGSTDTQYF TGCAGCGTTGCCTGGGGAGCGGGAAGCACAGATACGCAGTATTTT
TRBJ1-1 . TRBV13 CASSLGDLYRDRTEAFF TGTGCCAGCAGCTTGGGGGATCTTTACAGGGACCGAACTGAAGCTTTCTTT
TRBJ2-1 . TRBV6-5 CASSSANEQFF TGTGCCAGCAGTTCCGCGAATGAGCAGTTCTTC
TRBJ2-7 TRBD2 TRBV5-1 CASSQRHSGSTSGRAGSSYEQYF TGCGCCAGCAGCCAACGGCATTCGGGCAGCACTAGCGGGAGGGCCGGTAGCTCCTACGAGCAGTACTTC
TRBJ2-1 TRBD2 TRBV13 CASSSVSGRDAYNEQFF TGTGCCAGCAGCTCAGTTAGCGGGAGGGATGCCTACAATGAGCAGTTCTTC
TRBJ2-1 . TRBV5-1 CASSLYTLDNEQFF TGCGCCAGCAGCTTGTACACACTAGACAATGAGCAGTTCTTC
TRBJ1-2 . TRBV27 CASSWGLRGSGYTF TGTGCCAGCAGTTGGGGCCTTAGGGGTTCAGGCTACACCTTC
TRBJ2-2 TRBD2 TRBV5-1 CASSPRPSGSGGTGELFF TGCGCCAGCAGCCCGCGACCTAGCGGGAGTGGGGGTACCGGGGAGCTGTTTTTT
TRBJ2-7 TRBD2 TRBV6-5 CASNPGTSAYEQYF TGTGCCAGCAACCCCGGGACTAGCGCCTACGAGCAGTACTTC
TRBJ2-7 TRBD1 TRBV14 CASSQVDRAGYEQYF TGTGCCAGCAGCCAAGTAGACAGGGCGGGCTACGAGCAGTACTTC
TRBJ2-2 . TRBV7-9 CASSRRTAGELFF TGTGCCAGCAGCCGAAGGACAGCCGGGGAGCTGTTTTTT
TRBJ1-2 . TRBV6-1 CASSAVEYPNYGYTF TGTGCCAGCAGTGCGGTGGAGTATCCTAACTATGGCTACACCTTC
TRBJ2-3 . TRBV2 CASSSSVPNTQYF TGTGCCAGCAGTTCCTCGGTTCCCAATACGCAGTATTTT
TRBJ2-7 TRBD1 TRBV18 CASSPPGQDAYEQYF TGTGCCAGCTCACCTCCGGGACAGGATGCCTACGAGCAGTACTTC
TRBJ1-1 . TRBV19 CASSYSEETEAFF TGTGCCAGTAGTTACTCGGAGGAAACTGAAGCTTTCTTT
TRBJ1-1 . TRBV10-3 CAISDPGTRNTEAFF TGTGCCATCAGTGACCCCGGGACAAGGAACACTGAAGCTTTCTTT
TRBJ1-4 . TRBV4-1 CASRTLTQTGEKLFF TGCGCCAGCAGAACCCTGACTCAGACGGGTGAAAAACTGTTTTTT
TRBJ2-7 TRBD2 TRBV2 CASSELAGGGWEQYF TGTGCCAGCAGCGAACTAGCGGGAGGAGGGTGGGAGCAGTACTTC
TRBJ1-5 . TRBV6-1 CASSLRTEPQHF TGTGCCAGCAGTCTAAGGACAGAGCCCCAGCATTTT
TRBJ2-1 . TRBV4-2 CASSLSSSYNEQFF TGTGCCAGCAGCCTCTCGAGCTCCTACAATGAGCAGTTCTTC
TRBJ1-6 . TRBV5-6 CASREQVLYNSPLHF TGTGCCAGCAGAGAACAGGTCCTCTATAATTCACCCCTCCACTTT
TRBJ1-1 . TRBV4-2 CASSQDGLSEAFF TGTGCCAGCAGCCAAGATGGACTATCTGAAGCTTTCTTT
TRBJ2-7 . TRBV30 CAWKPRVSSYEQYF TGTGCCTGGAAGCCGAGGGTCAGCTCCTACGAGCAGTACTTC
TRBJ1-4 TRBD1 TRBV6-5 CASREQGNEKLFF TGTGCCAGCAGGGAACAGGGGAATGAAAAACTGTTTTTT
TRBJ1-6 TRBD1 TRBV27 CASRNGTVHTYNSPLHF TGTGCCAGCAGGAATGGGACAGTCCATACCTATAATTCACCCCTCCACTTT
TRBJ2-1 TRBD2 TRBV5-4 CASSLGREPYNEQFF TGTGCCAGCAGCTTGGGGCGGGAGCCCTACAATGAGCAGTTCTTC
TRBJ1-1 . TRBV19 CASSGGQAIITEAFF TGTGCCAGTAGTGGAGGGCAGGCAATCATCACTGAAGCTTTCTTT
TRBJ2-1 TRBD1 TRBV30 CAGTGGGGYNEQFF TGTGCCGGTACAGGGGGCGGGGGATACAATGAGCAGTTCTTC
TRBJ2-2 TRBD2 TRBV30 CAGSQKRGGAGELFF TGTGCCGGGAGTCAGAAGCGGGGGGGGGCCGGGGAGCTGTTTTTT
TRBJ2-2 TRBD1 TRBV9 CASSEGTGGAGGELFF TGTGCCAGCAGCGAAGGGACAGGGGGCGCCGGCGGGGAGCTGTTTTTT
TRBJ2-1 . TRBV5-1 CASSMGVSSYNEQFF TGCGCCAGCAGCATGGGAGTGAGCTCCTACAATGAGCAGTTCTTC
TRBJ2-7 TRBD2 TRBV4-1 CASSQFLAFRLAGGHEQYF TGCGCCAGCAGCCAATTTCTTGCTTTCCGGCTAGCGGGGGGGCACGAGCAGTACTTC
TRBJ2-3 . TRBV10-3 CATTPVNTDTQYF TGTGCCACCACCCCGGTCAACACAGATACGCAGTATTTT
TRBJ2-5 . TRBV29-1 CSSTRAGSEETQYF TGCAGCTCCACAAGGGCGGGGTCAGAAGAGACCCAGTACTTC
TRBJ2-3 . TRBV9 CASSVGGSGSTDTQYF TGTGCCAGCAGCGTAGGAGGGAGCGGTAGCACAGATACGCAGTATTTT
TRBJ2-7 TRBD1 TRBV6-6 CASSIGQGDGEQYF TGTGCCAGCAGCATTGGACAGGGGGATGGCGAGCAGTACTTC
TRBJ1-1 . TRBV7-6 CASSPRGQHTEAFF TGTGCCAGCAGCCCCCGGGGTCAGCACACTGAAGCTTTCTTT
TRBJ2-7 TRBD2 TRBV27 CASSPRLAGGVYEQYF TGTGCCAGCAGTCCCCGACTAGCGGGAGGCGTCTACGAGCAGTACTTC
TRBJ2-2 TRBD1 TRBV5-4 CASSSRGDRGFNGELFF TGTGCCAGCAGCTCCAGGGGGGACAGGGGCTTTAACGGGGAGCTGTTTTTT
TRBJ1-1 . TRBV6-1 CASSGPFEGSEAFF TGTGCCAGCAGTGGTCCCTTCGAGGGAAGTGAAGCTTTCTTT
TRBJ1-5 . TRBV15 CATSRDRSLLPQHF TGTGCCACCAGCAGAGACCGCAGTCTTTTGCCCCAGCATTTT
TRBJ1-1 . TRBV5-1 CASSLGGGADTEAFF TGCGCCAGCAGCTTGGGGGGGGGCGCGGACACTGAAGCTTTCTTT
TRBJ1-1 TRBD1 TRBV7-2 CASSLGTGGLSAFF TGTGCCAGCAGCTTAGGGACAGGGGGTTTGTCAGCTTTCTTT
TRBJ1-5 . TRBV7-2 CASSLVGANQPQHF TGTGCCAGCAGCTTAGTAGGGGCGAATCAGCCCCAGCATTTT
TRBJ1-1 TRBD1 TRBV2 CASSVMDRGNTEAFF TGTGCCAGCAGTGTAATGGACAGGGGGAACACTGAAGCTTTCTTT
TRBJ1-1 . TRBV5-4 CASSIRDGGSEAFF TGTGCCAGCAGCATTCGGGACGGGGGATCTGAAGCTTTCTTT
TRBJ2-3 TRBD2 TRBV5-4 CASSKTSGGGTDTQYF TGTGCCAGCAGCAAGACTAGCGGGGGAGGCACAGATACGCAGTATTTT
TRBJ1-1 TRBD1 TRBV15 CATSRKKTFTGDTEAFF TGTGCCACCAGCAGAAAGAAAACCTTTACAGGGGACACTGAAGCTTTCTTT
TRBJ1-5 . TRBV4-2 CASSQDQGSNQPQHF TGTGCCAGCAGCCAAGATCAGGGTAGCAATCAGCCCCAGCATTTT
TRBJ2-7 TRBD2 TRBV4-2 CASSQGEGSSYEQYF TGTGCCAGCAGCCAAGGGGAGGGCTCTTCCTACGAGCAGTACTTC
TRBJ2-1 TRBD2 TRBV4-2 CASSQLAGLYNEQFF TGTGCCAGCAGCCAACTAGCGGGACTGTACAATGAGCAGTTCTTC
TRBJ2-1 TRBD2 TRBV4-3 CASSQDIAGVDNEQFF TGCGCCAGCAGCCAAGATATAGCGGGGGTCGACAATGAGCAGTTCTTC
TRBJ2-7 . TRBV7-9 CASSFAEPSYEQYF TGTGCCAGCAGCTTTGCAGAACCCTCCTACGAGCAGTACTTC
TRBJ2-1 TRBD2 TRBV5-1 CASSGGLAGFSYNEQFF TGCGCCAGCAGCGGGGGACTAGCGGGCTTCTCCTACAATGAGCAGTTCTTC
TRBJ2-3 TRBD2 TRBV6-1 CASSLTTSGTDTQYF TGTGCCAGCAGTTTGACAACTAGCGGCACAGATACGCAGTATTTT